This entry is about one TCR beta chain. The antigen is not known. The record originates from a study of cytomegalovirus exposure and HLA in healthy donors. Study-wide results and caveats: Relative to the 666-donor mean, N-insertions were reportedly fewer in an Asian-associated ancestry cluster in a later analysis. CMV serostatus was the sole immune exposure information available. Within an earlier analysis, most TCR beta V segments proved productive either about 90% or about 30% of the time. The study listed under 200 cytomegalovirus-associated TCR beta chains.

V dropped 0 bases and J dropped 3; count of bases not matched to a gene: 4. Germline V gene sequence: CDR1 MNHNS, CDR2 SASEGT. The CDR3 runs to 15 residues. Both 60 Vbeta primers and 13 Jbeta primers went into the PCR. Sequencing was performed with immunoSEQ multiplex PCR; in TCRdb, only in-frame clones are kept and a portion is missing. The sample carries 60,000 to 85,000 clones, about 79% recorded once. The specimen sequenced was PBMCs. V gene TRBV6-1 combines with J gene TRBJ2-7; TRBD1 aligns across 8 bases. The sequence was obtained from a man in his 70s in good health and CMV-seropositive. The CDR3 loop is CASSEAGTGRYEQYF. In nucleotides, the CDR3 is TGTGCCAGCAGTGAAGCTGGGACAGGCCGCTACGAGCAGTACTTC.